The source of this T cell receptor (beta chain) is a study of T-cell reconstitution after alpha-beta-depleted transplantation in children. A TCRbeta library incorporating unique molecular identifiers was prepared. TCRdb processed the PCR reads anew with MiXCR; each CDR3 protein has one entry. The repertoire consists of fewer than 200,000 distinct CDR3 sequences, with approximately 7% occurring once and the leading ten covering more than 2.5%. CDR3 length equals 18 residues. V was shortened by 0 bases and J by 1 base, with 15 bases between the two germline ends. Germline CDR1 and CDR2: LGHDT and YNNKEL (reference sequence).

The source is a human donor who donated a stem cell graft to a child with Wiskott-Aldrich syndrome. The chain joins TRBV3-1 to TRBJ2-2; a possible D gene is TRBD1 (6 bases). The input for sequencing was PBMCs from the stem cell graft donor, taken from the stem cell graft. The CDR3, as DNA: TGTGCCAGCAGCCAAGATGCCCGACAGGCCCAGAACACCGGGGAGCTGTTTTTT. Protein: CASSQDARQAQNTGELFF.